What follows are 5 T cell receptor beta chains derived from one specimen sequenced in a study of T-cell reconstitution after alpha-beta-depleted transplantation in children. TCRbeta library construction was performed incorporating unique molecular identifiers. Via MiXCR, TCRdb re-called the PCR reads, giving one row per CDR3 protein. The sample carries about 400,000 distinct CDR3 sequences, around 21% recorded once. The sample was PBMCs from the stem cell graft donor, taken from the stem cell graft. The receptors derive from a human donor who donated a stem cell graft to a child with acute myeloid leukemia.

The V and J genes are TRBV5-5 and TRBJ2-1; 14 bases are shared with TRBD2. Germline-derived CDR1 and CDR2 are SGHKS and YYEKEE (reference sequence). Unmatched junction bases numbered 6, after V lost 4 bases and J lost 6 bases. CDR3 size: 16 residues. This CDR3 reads CASSPGTSGRPNEQFF. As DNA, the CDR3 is TGTGCCAGCAGCCCCGGGACTAGCGGGAGACCCAATGAGCAGTTCTTC.

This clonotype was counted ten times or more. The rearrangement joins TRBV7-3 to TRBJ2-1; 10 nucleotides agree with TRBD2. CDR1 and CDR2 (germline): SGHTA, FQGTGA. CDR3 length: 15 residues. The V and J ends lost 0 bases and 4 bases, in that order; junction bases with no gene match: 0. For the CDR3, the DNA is TGTGCCAGCAGCTTAACACTAGCGGGATACAATGAGCAGTTCTTC. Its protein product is CASSLTLAGYNEQFF.

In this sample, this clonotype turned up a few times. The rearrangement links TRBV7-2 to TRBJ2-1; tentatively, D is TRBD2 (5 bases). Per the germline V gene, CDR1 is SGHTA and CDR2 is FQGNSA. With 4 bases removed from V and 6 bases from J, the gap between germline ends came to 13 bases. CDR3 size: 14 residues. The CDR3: CASSSDSTSNEQFF. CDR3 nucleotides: TGTGCCAGCAGCTCGGACTCTACTAGCAATGAGCAGTTCTTC.

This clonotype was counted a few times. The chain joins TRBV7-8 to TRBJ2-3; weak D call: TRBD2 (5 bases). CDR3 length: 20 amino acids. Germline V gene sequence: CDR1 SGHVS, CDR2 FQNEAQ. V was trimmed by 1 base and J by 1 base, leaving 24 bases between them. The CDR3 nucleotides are TGTGCCAGCAGCTTAGTTATCTGGACTCGTCTATCACTCGGCACAGATACGCAGTATTTT. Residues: CASSLVIWTRLSLGTDTQYF.

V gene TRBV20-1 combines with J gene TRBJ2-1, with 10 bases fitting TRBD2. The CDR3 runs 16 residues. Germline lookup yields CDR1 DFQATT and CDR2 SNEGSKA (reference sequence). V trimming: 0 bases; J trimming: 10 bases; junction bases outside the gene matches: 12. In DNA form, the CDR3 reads TGCAGTGCTAGAGATTATCGGGCTAGCGGGAGCGGGGAGCAGTTCTTC. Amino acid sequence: CSARDYRASGSGEQFF.